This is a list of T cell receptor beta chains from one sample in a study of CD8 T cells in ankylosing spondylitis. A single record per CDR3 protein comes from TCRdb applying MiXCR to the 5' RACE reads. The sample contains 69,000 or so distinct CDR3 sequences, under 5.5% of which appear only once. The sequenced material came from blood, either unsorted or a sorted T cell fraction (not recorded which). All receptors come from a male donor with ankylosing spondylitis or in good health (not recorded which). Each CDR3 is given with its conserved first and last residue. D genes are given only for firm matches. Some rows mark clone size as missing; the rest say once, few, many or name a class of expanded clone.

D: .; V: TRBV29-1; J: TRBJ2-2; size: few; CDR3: CSVARDTNTGELFF; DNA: TGCAGCGTCGCCAGGGACACGAACACCGGGGAGCTGTTTTTT
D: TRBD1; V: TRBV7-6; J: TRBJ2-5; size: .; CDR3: CASSSTGGPETQYF; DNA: TGTGCCAGCAGCTCTACAGGGGGCCCAGAGACCCAGTACTTC
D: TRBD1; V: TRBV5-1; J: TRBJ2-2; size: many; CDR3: CASSTGTGTGELFF; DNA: TGCGCCAGCAGTACCGGGACAGGGACCGGGGAGCTGTTTTTT
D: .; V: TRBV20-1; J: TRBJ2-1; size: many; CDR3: CSVETGFPDSYNEQFF; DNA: TGCAGTGTTGAGACAGGCTTTCCCGACTCCTACAATGAGCAGTTCTTC
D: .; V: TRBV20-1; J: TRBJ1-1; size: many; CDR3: CSALHGGGNTEAFF; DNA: TGCAGTGCTTTACACGGGGGTGGGAACACTGAAGCTTTCTTT
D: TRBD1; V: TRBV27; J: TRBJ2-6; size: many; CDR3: CASSFRDRAGANVLTF; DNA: TGTGCCAGCAGTTTCCGTGACAGGGCTGGGGCCAACGTCCTGACTTTC
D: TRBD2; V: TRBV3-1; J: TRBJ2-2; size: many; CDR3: CASSQDIGLGINTGELFF; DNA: TGTGCCAGCAGCCAAGATATCGGACTAGGGATTAACACCGGGGAGCTGTTTTTT
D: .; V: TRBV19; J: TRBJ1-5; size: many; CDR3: CASTAALNQPQHF; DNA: TGTGCCAGTACGGCAGCCTTGAATCAGCCCCAGCATTTT
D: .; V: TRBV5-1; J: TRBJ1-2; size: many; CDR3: CASSGTGRSNYGYTF; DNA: TGCGCCAGCAGCGGAACAGGGAGATCTAACTATGGCTACACCTTC
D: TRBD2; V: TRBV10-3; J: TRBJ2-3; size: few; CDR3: CAINMGGGDTDTQYF; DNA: TGTGCCATCAATATGGGGGGGGGGGACACAGATACGCAGTATTTT
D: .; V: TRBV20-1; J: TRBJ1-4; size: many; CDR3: CSARDKTVGNEKLFF; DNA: TGCAGTGCTAGAGATAAGACCGTTGGTAATGAAAAACTGTTTTTT
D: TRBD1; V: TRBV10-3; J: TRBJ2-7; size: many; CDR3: CAIRGKGGAFYEQYF; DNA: TGTGCCATCAGAGGCAAAGGGGGCGCCTTCTACGAGCAGTACTTC
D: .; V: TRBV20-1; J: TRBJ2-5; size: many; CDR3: CSARVAGGETQYF; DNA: TGCAGTGCTAGAGTAGCCGGGGGAGAGACCCAGTACTTC
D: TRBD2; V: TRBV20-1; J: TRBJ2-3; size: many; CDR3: CSARLEAGVSTDTQYF; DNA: TGCAGTGCTAGACTAGAAGCGGGGGTTAGCACAGATACGCAGTATTTT
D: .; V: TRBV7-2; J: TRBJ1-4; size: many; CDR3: CASSETGFYEKLFF; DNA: TGTGCCAGCAGCGAAACCGGGTTCTATGAAAAACTGTTTTTT
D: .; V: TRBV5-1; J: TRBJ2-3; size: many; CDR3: CASSSTTGSTDTQYF; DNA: TGCGCCAGCAGCTCGACGACAGGTAGCACAGATACGCAGTATTTT
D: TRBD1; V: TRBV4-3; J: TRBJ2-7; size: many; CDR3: CASSQGAGGGPFNDEQYF; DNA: TGCGCCAGCAGCCAAGGGGCAGGGGGCGGCCCGTTTAACGACGAGCAGTACTTC
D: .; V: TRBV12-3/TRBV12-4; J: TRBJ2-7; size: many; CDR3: CASGRGSSYEQYF; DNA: TGTGCCAGCGGGAGGGGGAGCTCCTACGAGCAGTACTTC
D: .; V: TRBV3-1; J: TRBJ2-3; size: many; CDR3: CASSQDSDTQYF; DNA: TGTGCCAGCAGCCAGGACAGTGATACGCAGTATTTT
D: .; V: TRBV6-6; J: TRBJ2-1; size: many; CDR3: CASSYSGEQFF; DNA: TGTGCCAGCAGTTACTCGGGTGAGCAGTTCTTC
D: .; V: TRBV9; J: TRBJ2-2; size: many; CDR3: CAWREDTGELFF; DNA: TGTGCCTGGAGAGAAGACACCGGGGAGCTGTTTTTT
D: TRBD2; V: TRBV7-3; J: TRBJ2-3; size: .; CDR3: CAISPEGKTSGGGPDTQYF; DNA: TGTGCCATCAGCCCCGAGGGCAAGACTAGCGGGGGAGGGCCAGATACGCAGTATTTT
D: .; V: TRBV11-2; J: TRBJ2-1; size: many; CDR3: CASGGNEQFF; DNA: TGTGCCAGCGGAGGTAATGAGCAGTTCTTC
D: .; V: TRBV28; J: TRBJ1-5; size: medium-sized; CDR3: CASTPGQRDQPQHF; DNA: TGTGCCAGCACCCCGGGGCAACGGGATCAGCCCCAGCATTTT
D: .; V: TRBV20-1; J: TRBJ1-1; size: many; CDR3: CSARDKQGLKNTEAFF; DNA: TGCAGTGCTAGAGATAAACAGGGACTTAAGAACACTGAAGCTTTCTTT
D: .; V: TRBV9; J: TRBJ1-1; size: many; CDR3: CASSLSGGGGTEAFF; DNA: TGTGCCAGCAGCCTTTCCGGAGGGGGGGGGACTGAAGCTTTCTTT
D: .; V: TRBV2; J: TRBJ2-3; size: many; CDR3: CASSDLWATTTDTQYF; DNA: TGTGCCAGCAGTGACCTATGGGCAACCACGACAGATACGCAGTATTTT
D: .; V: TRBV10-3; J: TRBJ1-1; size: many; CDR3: CAISDGRQMNTEAFF; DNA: TGTGCCATCAGTGATGGACGGCAGATGAACACTGAAGCTTTCTTT
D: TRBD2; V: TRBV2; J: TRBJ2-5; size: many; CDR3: CATGASGGSQETQYF; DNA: TGTGCCACCGGGGCTAGCGGGGGGTCCCAAGAGACCCAGTACTTC
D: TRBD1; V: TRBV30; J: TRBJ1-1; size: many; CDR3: CAYKISRDRMNTEAFF; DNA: TGTGCCTACAAAATTAGTCGGGACAGGATGAACACTGAAGCTTTCTTT
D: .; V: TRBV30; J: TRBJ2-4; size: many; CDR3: CAWLDGKNIQYF; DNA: TGTGCCTGGTTGGACGGGAAAAACATTCAGTACTTC
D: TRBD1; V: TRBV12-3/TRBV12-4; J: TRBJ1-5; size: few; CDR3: CASSPPVPGQGSGSQPQHF; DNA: TGTGCCAGCAGCCCCCCCGTCCCGGGACAGGGGTCGGGGAGTCAGCCCCAGCATTTT
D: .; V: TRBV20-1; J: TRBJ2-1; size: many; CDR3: CSAYRTSSYNEQFF; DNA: TGCAGTGCGTACAGAACGAGCTCCTACAATGAGCAGTTCTTC
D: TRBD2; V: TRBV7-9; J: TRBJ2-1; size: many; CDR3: CASSGAGLFF; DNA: TGTGCCAGCAGCGGAGCGGGGCTGTTCTTC
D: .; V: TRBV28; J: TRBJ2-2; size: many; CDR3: CASSLFRGSTGELFF; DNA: TGTGCCAGCAGTTTATTCAGGGGATCCACCGGGGAGCTGTTTTTT
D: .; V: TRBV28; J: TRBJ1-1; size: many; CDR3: CASSLELILNTEAFF; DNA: TGTGCCAGCAGTTTAGAATTAATCCTAAACACTGAAGCTTTCTTT
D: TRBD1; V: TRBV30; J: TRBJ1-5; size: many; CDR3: CAWNRDSSQPQHF; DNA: TGTGCCTGGAATCGGGACAGTAGCCAGCCCCAGCATTTT
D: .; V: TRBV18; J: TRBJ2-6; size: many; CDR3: CASSPYSGANVLTF; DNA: TGTGCCAGCTCACCGTACTCTGGGGCCAACGTCCTGACTTTC
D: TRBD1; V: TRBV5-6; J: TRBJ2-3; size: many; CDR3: CASSWDRDTQYF; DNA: TGTGCCAGCAGCTGGGACAGAGATACGCAGTATTTT
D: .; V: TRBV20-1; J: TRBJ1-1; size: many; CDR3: CSASALPGTPNTEAFF; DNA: TGCAGTGCCAGTGCCTTACCTGGGACACCGAACACTGAAGCTTTCTTT
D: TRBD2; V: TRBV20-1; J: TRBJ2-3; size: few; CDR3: CSAREPSGGTDTQYF; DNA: TGCAGTGCTAGAGAGCCTAGCGGGGGAACAGATACGCAGTATTTT
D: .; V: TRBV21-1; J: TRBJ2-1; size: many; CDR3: CASSVEGWAPIYNEQFF; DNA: TGTGCCAGCAGCGTAGAGGGGTGGGCCCCTATCTACAATGAGCAGTTCTTC
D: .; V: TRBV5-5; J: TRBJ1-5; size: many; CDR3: CASSLVAVNQPQHF; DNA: TGTGCCAGCAGCTTGGTCGCAGTTAATCAGCCCCAGCATTTT
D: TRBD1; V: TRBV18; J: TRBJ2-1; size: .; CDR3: CASSPPPGQGEQFF; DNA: TGTGCCAGCTCACCACCGCCAGGACAGGGTGAGCAGTTCTTC
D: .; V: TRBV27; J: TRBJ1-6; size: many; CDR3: CASSLRQGGDSPLHF; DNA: TGTGCCAGCAGTTTAAGGCAGGGTGGCGATTCACCCCTCCACTTT